This entry concerns a single TCR beta chain. Its antigen is as yet unknown. Second-dose groups at about 4 or about 12 weeks were pooled. The sample originates from a study of T cell responses to AZD1222 COVID-19 vaccine. Whole-study results and caveats: The span of vaccine-associated CD4 TCRs extended across spike, with dominance at 160-218 and 743-854. Only a handful of AZD1222 recipients, six or seven in all, had baseline seropositivity.

Profiled with immunoSEQ multiplex PCR; TCRdb holds only in-frame clones, not every one. The sample holds 95,000 to 100,000 clones, approximately 84% seen once. CDR3 length: 22 residues. Trimming took 0 bases from V and 6 from J, leaving 33 bases between them. The material sequenced was peripheral blood, taken 28 days after the second AZD1222 dose. The chain joins TRBV5-3 to TRBJ1-4; D gene uncertain. TRBV5-3 is an open reading frame, and its role is uncertain. The TCR sequence derives from an adult who received the AZD1222 COVID-19 vaccine. In DNA form, the CDR3 reads TGTGCCAGAAGCTTGGCCACGTCTGTAGGGTTTCGAGAGCCCCGCACGGATGAAAAACTGTTTTTT. As protein: CARSLATSVGFREPRTDEKLFF.